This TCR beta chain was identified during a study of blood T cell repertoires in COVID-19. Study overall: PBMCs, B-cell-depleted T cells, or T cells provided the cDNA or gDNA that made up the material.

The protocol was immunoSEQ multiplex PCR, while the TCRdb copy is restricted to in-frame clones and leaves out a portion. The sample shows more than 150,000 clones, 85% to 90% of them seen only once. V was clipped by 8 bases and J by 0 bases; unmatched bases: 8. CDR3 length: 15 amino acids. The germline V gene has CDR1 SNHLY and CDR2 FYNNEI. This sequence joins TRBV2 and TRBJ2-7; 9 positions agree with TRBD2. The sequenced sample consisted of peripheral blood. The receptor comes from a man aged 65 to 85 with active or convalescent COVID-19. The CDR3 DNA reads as TGTGCCAGCGGCCTTAGCGGGAGTAGCTCCTACGAGCAGTACTTC. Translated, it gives CASGLSGSSSYEQYF. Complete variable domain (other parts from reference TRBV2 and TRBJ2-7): EPEVTQTPSHQVTQMGQEVILRCVPISNHLYFYWYRQILGQKVEFLVSFYNNEISEKSEIFDDQFSVERPDGSNFTLKIRSTKLEDSAMYFCASGLSGSSSYEQYFGPGTRLTVT.